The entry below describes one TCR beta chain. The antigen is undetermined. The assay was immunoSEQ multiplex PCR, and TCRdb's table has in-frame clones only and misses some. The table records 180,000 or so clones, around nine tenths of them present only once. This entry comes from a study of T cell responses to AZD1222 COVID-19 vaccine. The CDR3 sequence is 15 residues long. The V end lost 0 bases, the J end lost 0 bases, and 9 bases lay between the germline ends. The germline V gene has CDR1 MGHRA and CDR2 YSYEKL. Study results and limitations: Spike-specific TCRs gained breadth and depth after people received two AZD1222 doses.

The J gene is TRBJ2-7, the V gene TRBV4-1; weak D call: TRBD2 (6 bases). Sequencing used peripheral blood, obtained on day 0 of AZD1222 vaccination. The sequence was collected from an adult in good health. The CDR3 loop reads CASSQDWRASYEQYF. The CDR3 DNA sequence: TGCGCCAGCAGCCAAGATTGGAGGGCCTCCTACGAGCAGTACTTC.